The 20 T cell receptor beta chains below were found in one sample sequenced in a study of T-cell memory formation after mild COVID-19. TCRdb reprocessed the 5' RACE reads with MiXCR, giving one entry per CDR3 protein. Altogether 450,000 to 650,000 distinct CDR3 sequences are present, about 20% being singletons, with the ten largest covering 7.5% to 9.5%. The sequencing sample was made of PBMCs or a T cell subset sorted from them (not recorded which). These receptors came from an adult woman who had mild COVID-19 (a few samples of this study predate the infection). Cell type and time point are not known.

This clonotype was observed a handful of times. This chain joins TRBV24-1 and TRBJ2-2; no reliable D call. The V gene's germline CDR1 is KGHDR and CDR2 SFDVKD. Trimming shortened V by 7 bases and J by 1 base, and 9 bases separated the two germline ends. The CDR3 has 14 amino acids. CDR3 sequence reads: CATSAYENTGELFF. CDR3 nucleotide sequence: TGTGCCACCAGCGCCTATGAGAACACCGGGGAGCTGTTTTTT.

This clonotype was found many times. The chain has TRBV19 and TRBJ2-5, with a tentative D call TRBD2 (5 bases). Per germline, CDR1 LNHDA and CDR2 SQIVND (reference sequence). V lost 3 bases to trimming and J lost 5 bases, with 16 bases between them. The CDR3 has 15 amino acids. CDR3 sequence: CASSIGDASTETQYF. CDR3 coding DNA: TGTGCCAGTAGTATCGGGGATGCGTCGACGGAGACCCAGTACTTC.

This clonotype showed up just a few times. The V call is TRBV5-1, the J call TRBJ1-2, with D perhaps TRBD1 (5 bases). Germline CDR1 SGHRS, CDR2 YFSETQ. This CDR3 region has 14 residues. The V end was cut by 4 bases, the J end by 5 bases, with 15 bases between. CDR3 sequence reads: CASSPDGGPYGYTF. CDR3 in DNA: TGCGCCAGCAGCCCGGATGGGGGACCGTATGGCTACACCTTC.

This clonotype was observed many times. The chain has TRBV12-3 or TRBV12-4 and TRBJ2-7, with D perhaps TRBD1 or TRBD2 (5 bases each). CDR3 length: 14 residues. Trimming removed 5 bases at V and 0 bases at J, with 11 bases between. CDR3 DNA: TGTGCCAGCAGTCCCGGGACGGCCTCCTACGAGCAGTACTTC. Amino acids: CASSPGTASYEQYF.

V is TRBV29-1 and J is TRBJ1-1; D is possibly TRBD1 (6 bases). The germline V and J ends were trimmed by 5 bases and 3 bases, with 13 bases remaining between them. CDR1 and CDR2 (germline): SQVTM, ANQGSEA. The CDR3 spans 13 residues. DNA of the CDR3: TGCAGCGTTCGAAGGAACAGGGACACTGAAGCTTTCTTT. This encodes CSVRRNRDTEAFF.

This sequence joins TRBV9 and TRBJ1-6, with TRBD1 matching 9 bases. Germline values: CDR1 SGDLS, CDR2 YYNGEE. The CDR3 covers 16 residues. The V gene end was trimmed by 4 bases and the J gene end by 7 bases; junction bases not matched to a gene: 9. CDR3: CASSPQLQGANSPLHF. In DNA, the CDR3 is TGTGCCAGCAGCCCCCAGTTACAGGGGGCGAATTCACCCCTCCACTTT.

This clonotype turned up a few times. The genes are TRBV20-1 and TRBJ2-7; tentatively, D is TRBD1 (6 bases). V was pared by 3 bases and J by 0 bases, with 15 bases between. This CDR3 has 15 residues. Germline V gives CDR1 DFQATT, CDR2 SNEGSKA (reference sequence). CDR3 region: CSAREQGSSSYEQYF. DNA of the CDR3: TGCAGTGCTAGGGAACAGGGATCGAGCTCCTACGAGCAGTACTTC.

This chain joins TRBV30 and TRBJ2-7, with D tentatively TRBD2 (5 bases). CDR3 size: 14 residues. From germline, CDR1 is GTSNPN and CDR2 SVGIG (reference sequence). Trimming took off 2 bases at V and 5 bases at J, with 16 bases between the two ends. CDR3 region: CAWSPGGLRNEQYF. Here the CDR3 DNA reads TGTGCCTGGAGTCCCGGAGGTTTGAGGAACGAGCAGTACTTC. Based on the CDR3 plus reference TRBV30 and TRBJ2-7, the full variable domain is SQTIHQWPATLVQPVGSPLSLECTVEGTSNPNLYWYRQAAGRGLQLLFYSVGIGQISSEVPQNLSASRPQDRQFILSSKKLLLSDSGFYLCAWSPGGLRNEQYFGPGTRLTVT.

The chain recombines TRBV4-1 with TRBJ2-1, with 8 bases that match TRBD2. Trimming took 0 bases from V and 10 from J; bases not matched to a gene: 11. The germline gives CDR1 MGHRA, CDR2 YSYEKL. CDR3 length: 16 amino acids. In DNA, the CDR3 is TGCGCCAGCAGCCAAGAATGGAGCGGGAGTAAAGGCGAGCAGTTCTTC. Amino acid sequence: CASSQEWSGSKGEQFF.

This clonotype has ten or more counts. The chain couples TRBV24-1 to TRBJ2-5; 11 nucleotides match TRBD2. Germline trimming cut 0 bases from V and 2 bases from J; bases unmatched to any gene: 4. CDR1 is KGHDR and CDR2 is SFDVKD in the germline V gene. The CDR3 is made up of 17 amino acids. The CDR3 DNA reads TGTGCCACCAGTGATTTGTCAGTAGCGGGAGGGCAAGAGACCCAGTACTTC. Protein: CATSDLSVAGGQETQYF.

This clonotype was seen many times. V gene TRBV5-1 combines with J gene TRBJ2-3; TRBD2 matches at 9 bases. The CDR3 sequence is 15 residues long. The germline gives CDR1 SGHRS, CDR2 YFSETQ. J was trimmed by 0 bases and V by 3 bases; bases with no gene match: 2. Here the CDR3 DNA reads TGCGCCAGCAGCTCGGGACTAGCTAGCACAGATACGCAGTATTTT. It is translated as CASSSGLASTDTQYF.

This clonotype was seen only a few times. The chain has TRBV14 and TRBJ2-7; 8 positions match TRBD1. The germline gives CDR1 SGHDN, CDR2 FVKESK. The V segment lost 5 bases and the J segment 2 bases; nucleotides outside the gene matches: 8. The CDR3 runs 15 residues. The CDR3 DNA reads TGTGCCAGCAGCTCGAGAGCACAGGGGGCCTACGAGCAGTACTTC. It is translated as CASSSRAQGAYEQYF.

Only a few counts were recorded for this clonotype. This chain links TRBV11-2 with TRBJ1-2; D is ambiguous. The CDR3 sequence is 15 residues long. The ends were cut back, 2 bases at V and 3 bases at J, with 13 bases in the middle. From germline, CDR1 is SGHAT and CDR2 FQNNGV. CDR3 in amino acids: CASSLPLTAYYGYTF. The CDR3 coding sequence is TGTGCCAGCAGCTTACCCTTGACGGCCTACTATGGCTACACCTTC.

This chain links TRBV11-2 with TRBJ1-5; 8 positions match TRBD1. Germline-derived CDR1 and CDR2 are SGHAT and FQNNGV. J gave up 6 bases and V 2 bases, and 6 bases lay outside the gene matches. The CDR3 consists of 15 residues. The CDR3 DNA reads TGTGCCAGCAGCTTAAGTGACAGGGGCTCTCAGCCCCAGCATTTT. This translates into CASSLSDRGSQPQHF. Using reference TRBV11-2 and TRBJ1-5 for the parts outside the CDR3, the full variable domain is EAGVAQSPRYKIIEKRQSVAFWCNPISGHATLYWYQQILGQGPKLLIQFQNNGVVDDSQLPKDRFSAERLKGVDSTLKIQPAKLEDSAVYLCASSLSDRGSQPQHFGDGTRLSIL.

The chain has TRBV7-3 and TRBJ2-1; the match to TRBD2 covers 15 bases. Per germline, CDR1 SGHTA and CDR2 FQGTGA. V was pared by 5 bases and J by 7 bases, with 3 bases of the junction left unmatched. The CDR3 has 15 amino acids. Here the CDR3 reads CASSRTSGGENEQFF. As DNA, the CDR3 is TGTGCCAGCAGCAGGACTAGCGGGGGGGAAAATGAGCAGTTCTTC.

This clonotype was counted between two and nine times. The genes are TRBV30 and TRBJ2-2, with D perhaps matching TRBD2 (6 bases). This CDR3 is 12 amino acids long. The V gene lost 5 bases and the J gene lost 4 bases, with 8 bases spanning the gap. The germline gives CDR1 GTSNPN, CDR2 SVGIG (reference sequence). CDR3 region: CAWGTATGELFF. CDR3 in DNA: TGTGCCTGGGGGACTGCCACCGGGGAGCTGTTTTTT.

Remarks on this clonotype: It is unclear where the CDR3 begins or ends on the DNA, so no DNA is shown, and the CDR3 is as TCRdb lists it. The CDR3 is CASSSSTGGLFAQYF. This chain uses TRBV12-3 or TRBV12-4 with TRBJ2-5; TRBD1 was called by the table and not checked on the DNA. Both ends counted, the CDR3 spans 15 residues.

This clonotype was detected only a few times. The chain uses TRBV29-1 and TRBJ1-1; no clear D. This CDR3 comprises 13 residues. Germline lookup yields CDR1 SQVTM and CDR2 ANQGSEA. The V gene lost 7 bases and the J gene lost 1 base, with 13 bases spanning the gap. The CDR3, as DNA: TGCAGCGCCCCCTCCCTCGAGAACACTGAAGCTTTCTTT. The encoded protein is CSAPSLENTEAFF.

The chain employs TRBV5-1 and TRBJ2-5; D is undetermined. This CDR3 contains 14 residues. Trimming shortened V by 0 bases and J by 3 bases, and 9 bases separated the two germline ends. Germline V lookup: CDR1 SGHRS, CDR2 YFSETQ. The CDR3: CASSLGRREETQYF. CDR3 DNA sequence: TGCGCCAGCAGCTTGGGGCGGCGAGAAGAGACCCAGTACTTC.

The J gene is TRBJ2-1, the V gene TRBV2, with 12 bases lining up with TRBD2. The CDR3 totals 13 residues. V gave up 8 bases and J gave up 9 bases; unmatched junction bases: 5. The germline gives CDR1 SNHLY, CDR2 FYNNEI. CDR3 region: CASLAGGPGEQFF. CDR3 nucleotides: TGTGCCAGCCTAGCGGGGGGGCCTGGTGAGCAGTTCTTC.